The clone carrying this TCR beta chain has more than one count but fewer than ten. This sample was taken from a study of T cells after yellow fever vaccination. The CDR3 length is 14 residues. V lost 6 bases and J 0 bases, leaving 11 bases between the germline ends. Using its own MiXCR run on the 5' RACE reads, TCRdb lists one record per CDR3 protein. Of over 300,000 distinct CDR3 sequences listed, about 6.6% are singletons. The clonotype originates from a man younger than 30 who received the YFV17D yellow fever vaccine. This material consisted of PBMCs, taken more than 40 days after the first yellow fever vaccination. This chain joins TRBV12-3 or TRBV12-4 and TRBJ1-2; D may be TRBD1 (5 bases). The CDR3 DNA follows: TGTGCCAGCAGGTTGACAGAAGCTAACTATGGCTACACCTTC. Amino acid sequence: CASRLTEANYGYTF.